The rows below give T cell receptor beta chains drawn from one sample of a study of blood T cell repertoires in COVID-19. TCRdb's copy holds only in-frame clones and misses some; the assay was immunoSEQ multiplex PCR. The repertoire has 200,000 to 250,000 clones, roughly 85% of them found once; the top ten carry over 2%. The specimen sequenced was peripheral blood. The receptors come from a man younger than 40 who had recovered from COVID-19. The CDR3 runs from the conserved cysteine through the conserved F or W. Each record gives: CDR3 length, J gene, V gene, clone size, D gene, CDR3 protein, CDR3 DNA. A D gene is named only where the DNA matches it firmly. The size of a clone is reported for some rows only, either as once, few or many, or as a class for expanded clones.

18 | TRBJ2-1 | TRBV5-4 | - | TRBD2 | CASSLTRVSGGAGNEQFF | TGTGCCAGCAGCTTAACCCGCGTTAGCGGGGGGGCCGGGAATGAGCAGTTCTTC
16 | TRBJ2-5 | TRBV5-1 | - | TRBD1 | CASSFGQGQNRETQYF | TGCGCCAGCAGCTTTGGACAGGGCCAGAATAGAGAGACCCAGTACTTC
14 | TRBJ1-1 | TRBV5-1 | - | - | CASSLRQGSTEAFF | TGCGCCAGCAGCTTGAGGCAGGGTAGCACTGAAGCTTTCTTT
13 | TRBJ1-1 | TRBV30 | - | - | CAWSVSHYTEAFF | TGTGCCTGGAGTGTAAGCCACTACACTGAAGCTTTCTTT
15 | TRBJ2-1 | TRBV27 | - | TRBD2 | CASSILAGGRWEQFF | TGTGCCAGCAGTATATTAGCGGGGGGGCGTTGGGAGCAGTTCTTC
17 | TRBJ2-3 | TRBV5-1 | - | TRBD1 | CASSTGTGAGGTDTQYF | TGCGCCAGCAGCACGGGGACAGGGGCCGGGGGCACAGATACGCAGTATTTT
14 | TRBJ1-1 | TRBV18 | - | - | CASSPLSVAPEAFF | TGTGCCAGCTCACCACTTTCGGTTGCGCCTGAAGCTTTCTTT
17 | TRBJ1-2 | TRBV7-9 | - | - | CASSFPIQPWGREGYTF | TGTGCCAGCAGCTTCCCAATCCAGCCCTGGGGGCGCGAGGGCTACACCTTC
14 | TRBJ1-1 | TRBV19 | - | - | CASSIVMVRGLAFF | TGTGCCAGTAGTATAGTAATGGTTAGAGGTTTGGCTTTCTTT
13 | TRBJ1-2 | TRBV6-5 | once | TRBD1 | CASSVDRGYGYTF | TGTGCCAGCAGCGTCGACAGGGGCTACGGCTACACCTTC
14 | TRBJ2-1 | TRBV29-1 | - | - | CSVQGHFIYNEQFF | TGCAGCGTGCAGGGACACTTCATCTACAATGAGCAGTTCTTC
12 | TRBJ1-6 | TRBV7-6 | - | - | CAIQSYNSPLHF | TGTGCCATACAGAGCTATAATTCACCCCTCCACTTT
19 | TRBJ2-7 | TRBV7-8 | - | TRBD1 | CASSLDEGGLQGVSYEQYF | TGTGCCAGCAGCTTAGATGAAGGAGGGTTACAGGGGGTATCCTACGAGCAGTACTTC
12 | TRBJ2-3 | TRBV10-1 | - | - | CASSDTRATQYF | TGCGCCAGCAGTGACACGAGGGCTACGCAGTATTTT
20 | TRBJ2-2 | TRBV4-3 | - | TRBD2 | CASSQLPGGIAGANTGELFF | TGCGCCAGCAGCCAACTCCCGGGGGGAATAGCGGGGGCGAACACCGGGGAGCTGTTTTTT
16 | TRBJ2-3 | TRBV5-1 | - | - | CASSFVTGTTTDTQYF | TGCGCCAGCAGCTTCGTCACCGGGACAACCACAGATACGCAGTATTTT
14 | TRBJ1-1 | TRBV2 | - | - | CASTPWGVNTEAFF | TGTGCCAGCACCCCATGGGGGGTGAACACTGAAGCTTTCTTT
15 | TRBJ2-3 | TRBV19 | - | TRBD1 | CASSDPTGGTDTQYF | TGTGCCAGTAGTGATCCGACAGGGGGCACAGATACGCAGTATTTT